This TCR beta chain was obtained from a study of identifying expanded T cells in peripheral blood. Points from the study as a whole: Clone count variance between roughly 2-week samples rose with total template count. Technical replicates showed about 1.1 changed clones; two weeks around 15; four weeks 19.

Germline CDR1 and CDR2: SQVTM and ANQGSEA. The CDR3 is 14 residues long. Trimming took off 6 bases at V and 2 bases at J, with 16 bases between the two ends. The table came from immunoSEQ multiplex PCR; TCRdb's copy has only in-frame clones and leaves some out. The sample has about 100,000 clones, approximately 88% seen once. Healthy donors had no documented immune events, such as infections, while sampled. This clone was seen a few times. What it binds is not known. The chain couples TRBV29-1 to TRBJ1-2; tentative D call: TRBD1 (5 bases). Input material: blood. The clonotype was recovered from a person between 18 and 75 years old in good health. The DNA for the CDR3 is TGCAGCGTCTCGTTGTTGGGGCGGAACTATGGCTACACCTTC. This sequence encodes CSVSLLGRNYGYTF.